This T cell receptor (beta chain) comes out of a study of cytomegalovirus exposure and HLA in healthy donors. Trimming cost V 0 bases and J 4 bases, with 5 bases left between them. CDR3 length: 13 amino acids. The germline CDR1 and CDR2 sequences are SGHRS and YFSETQ. Data came from immunoSEQ multiplex PCR; TCRdb stores just in-frame clones and leaves some out. This repertoire shows around 150,000 clones, approximately 87% found once; its top ten account for about 6%. This sequence joins TRBV5-1 and TRBJ2-1; D possibly corresponds to TRBD1 (5 bases). The TCR originated in a woman under 40 in good health and CMV-seronegative. Sequenced: PBMCs. The CDR3 here is CASSLDRYNEQFF. The CDR3 coding sequence is TGCGCCAGCAGCTTGGACAGGTACAATGAGCAGTTCTTC.